This T cell receptor (beta chain) was identified in a study of control samples from healthy donors and cancer patients. The protocol was immunoSEQ multiplex PCR, while the TCRdb copy is restricted to in-frame clones and leaves out a portion. Counted here are fewer than 85,000 clones, 91% occurring once; the ten biggest clones make up more than 15%. The germline CDR1 and CDR2 sequences are SQVTM and ANQGSEA. The V gene lost 0 bases and the J gene lost 6 bases, with 14 bases spanning the gap. CDR3 length: 14 amino acids. This sequence originates from a man aged 25-40 years in good health. The V gene is TRBV29-1, the J gene TRBJ1-2; D is unclear. Sequencing was carried out using blood. CDR3: CSVEDSAGKDGYTF. DNA of the CDR3: TGCAGCGTTGAAGATAGCGCAGGAAAGGATGGCTACACCTTC.